This T cell receptor (beta chain) emerged from a study of cytomegalovirus exposure and HLA in healthy donors. Study-wide results and caveats: What was likely a sequencing artifact was a cluster of highly shared sequence variants.

From germline, CDR1 is MDHEN and CDR2 SYDVKM. This CDR3 comprises 16 residues. J was trimmed by 0 bases and V by 5 bases; bases with no gene match: 6. Comments on this clone: Its antigen is not identified.

A multiplex PCR was run with 60 Vbeta primers and 13 Jbeta primers. The method was immunoSEQ multiplex PCR; TCRdb's version includes in-frame clones alone and lacks a portion of them. The table lists about 180,000 clones, around 70% of them singletons. The receptor comes from a male donor in good health and CMV-seronegative. Sequencing input: PBMCs. The chain uses TRBV28 and TRBJ2-1; 8 nucleotides align to TRBD2. The CDR3 nucleotides read TGTGCCAGCAGTCAATTCACTAGCGGCTCCTACAATGAGCAGTTCTTC. This encodes CASSQFTSGSYNEQFF.